These T cell receptor beta chains were read from a single sample in a study of neoadjuvant nivolumab and ipilimumab in lung cancer. Libraries were prepared by immunoSEQ multiplex PCR; TCRdb keeps only in-frame clonotypes and omits some of them. The table shows about 18,000 clones, with around 86% occurring only once. The sequenced sample was peripheral blood, obtained before neoadjuvant nivolumab, alone or with ipilimumab. The source of these receptors is an adult with non-small cell lung cancer. CDR3s include the opening cysteine and the closing phenylalanine or tryptophan. D genes are given only for firm matches. The size entry is marked missing in some rows and otherwise reads once, few, many or a size class.

>TRBJ1-3|TRBV15|NA|NA
CATSTRQASGNTIYF
TGTGCCACCAGCACCCGACAGGCATCTGGAAACACCATATATTTT
>TRBJ2-3|TRBV6-1|TRBD1|NA
CASSGSRQGAQYF
TGTGCCAGCAGTGGATCTAGACAGGGAGCGCAGTATTTT
>TRBJ1-3|TRBV7-9|NA|NA
CASSLEGRLSSGNTIYF
TGTGCCAGCAGCTTAGAGGGCAGGTTGAGCTCTGGAAACACCATATATTTT
>TRBJ2-3|TRBV29-1|NA|NA
CSVEGPDTQYF
TGCAGCGTCGAGGGTCCAGATACGCAGTATTTT
>TRBJ1-1|TRBV2|NA|NA
CASIRSPNTEAFF
TGTGCCAGCATACGTTCTCCGAACACTGAAGCTTTCTTT
>TRBJ2-3|TRBV5-1|TRBD2|NA
CASSLSMGLAGEDTDTQYF
TGCGCCAGCAGCTTGTCAATGGGACTAGCGGGAGAGGATACAGATACGCAGTATTTT
>TRBJ2-3|TRBV11-1|NA|NA
CASSPTGLWSADTQYF
TGTGCCAGCAGCCCGACCGGTCTCTGGAGCGCAGATACGCAGTATTTT
>TRBJ2-1|TRBV7-6|NA|NA
CASSLGFQRYNEQFF
TGTGCCAGCAGCTTAGGGTTTCAGAGATACAATGAGCAGTTCTTC
>TRBJ2-7|TRBV6-5|NA|NA
CASSYSIRTAAYEQYF
TGTGCCAGCAGTTACTCGATAAGGACTGCTGCCTACGAGCAGTACTTC
>TRBJ2-1|TRBV11-2|NA|NA
CASSLWRDQFF
TGTGCCAGCAGCTTATGGCGGGATCAGTTCTTC
>TRBJ2-7|TRBV7-9|TRBD2|NA
CAAESGSSYEQYF
TGTGCCGCCGAAAGCGGGAGCTCCTACGAGCAGTACTTC
>TRBJ2-3|TRBV7-7|NA|NA
CASSPGPGTDTQYF
TGTGCTAGCAGCCCGGGTCCTGGCACAGATACGCAGTATTTT
>TRBJ1-3|TRBV5-1|NA|NA
CASSPERNGNTIYF
TGCGCCAGCAGTCCCGAGAGAAATGGAAACACCATATATTTT
>TRBJ1-1|TRBV11-2|NA|NA
CASTSLGMNTEAFF
TGTGCCAGTACGAGTTTGGGGATGAACACTGAAGCTTTCTTT
>TRBJ2-1|TRBV30|TRBD2|NA
CAWRTSGAGSEQFF
TGTGCCTGGAGGACTAGCGGGGCCGGCAGTGAGCAGTTCTTC
>TRBJ1-2|TRBV5-4|NA|NA
CASSYVGNYGYTF
TGTGCCAGCAGCTATGTGGGTAACTATGGCTACACCTTC
>TRBJ2-1|TRBV11-3|TRBD2|NA
CASSFGGSRNEQFF
TGTGCCAGCAGCTTCGGCGGGAGTAGGAATGAGCAGTTCTTC
>TRBJ1-1|TRBV7-9|TRBD1|NA
CASSQTGYTEAFF
TGTGCCAGCAGCCAGACAGGGTACACTGAAGCTTTCTTT
>TRBJ2-7|TRBV20-1|NA|NA
CSASLWGEQYF
TGCAGTGCTAGTCTCTGGGGAGAGCAGTACTTC
>TRBJ2-2|TRBV5-3|NA|few
CARSLGLESGELFF
TGTGCCAGAAGCTTGGGGCTAGAGTCCGGGGAGCTGTTTTTT
>TRBJ2-7|TRBV7-2|TRBD2|NA
CASSSSGGSGYEQYF
TGTGCCAGCAGCTCATCTGGCGGGAGTGGCTACGAGCAGTACTTC
>TRBJ2-7|TRBV5-4|NA|NA
CASSLGRGGNEQYF
TGTGCCAGCAGTTTGGGGAGGGGGGGTAACGAGCAGTACTTC
>TRBJ2-3|TRBV7-9|NA|NA
CASSWDQGVDTQYF
TGTGCCAGCAGCTGGGACCAGGGTGTGGATACGCAGTATTTT
>TRBJ2-5|TRBV5-1|TRBD1|NA
CASSSGQGRFETQYF
TGCGCCAGCAGCTCGGGACAGGGGAGATTCGAGACCCAGTACTTC
>TRBJ2-3|TRBV5-8|NA|NA
CASTPEPGIDTQYF
TGTGCCAGCACCCCCGAGCCAGGGATAGATACGCAGTATTTT
>TRBJ2-5|TRBV19|NA|NA
CASSMAATQETQYF
TGTGCCAGTAGTATGGCCGCTACCCAAGAGACCCAGTACTTC
>TRBJ2-7|TRBV6-5|NA|NA
CASTYPTGGEQYF
TGTGCCAGCACCTACCCGACGGGTGGCGAGCAGTACTTC
>TRBJ2-7|TRBV6-1|TRBD2|NA
CASSGRVAGDYEQYF
TGTGCCAGCAGTGGACGGGTAGCGGGAGACTACGAGCAGTACTTC
>TRBJ2-7|TRBV28|TRBD2|NA
CASSLTLAGGPGCEQYF
TGTGCCAGCAGTTTAACCTTGGCGGGAGGGCCGGGCTGCGAGCAGTACTTC
>TRBJ1-5|TRBV28|NA|few
CASSLGSLQPQHF
TGTGCCAGCAGTTTAGGCTCGTTGCAGCCCCAGCATTTT
>TRBJ1-1|TRBV19|TRBD1|NA
CASTLGQGPHTEAFF
TGTGCCAGTACACTTGGACAGGGCCCGCACACTGAAGCTTTCTTT
>TRBJ1-2|TRBV10-3|NA|NA
CAISGSGAGYGYTF
TGTGCCATCAGTGGATCAGGGGCCGGGTATGGCTACACCTTC
>TRBJ2-1|TRBV29-1|TRBD2|NA
CSVSHSGYNEQFF
TGCAGCGTTTCCCATAGCGGGTACAATGAGCAGTTCTTC
>TRBJ2-2|TRBV2|NA|few
CASSEVGAGELFF
TGTGCCAGCAGTGAAGTTGGAGCCGGGGAGCTGTTTTTT
>TRBJ1-1|TRBV5-1|NA|NA
CASSAERGYTEAFF
TGCGCCAGCAGCGCCGAGAGGGGTTACACTGAAGCTTTCTTT
>TRBJ2-2|TRBV7-2|NA|NA
CASSLDPLAATNTGELFF
TGTGCCAGCAGCTTAGATCCCTTAGCGGCTACGAACACCGGGGAGCTGTTTTTT
>TRBJ2-2|TRBV5-1|TRBD1|NA
CASSMDRLNTGELFF
TGCGCCAGCAGCATGGACAGGCTGAACACCGGGGAGCTGTTTTTT
>TRBJ1-1|TRBV18|NA|NA
CASSPPPSEAFF
TGTGCCAGCTCACCACCCCCTTCGGAAGCTTTCTTT
>TRBJ1-1|TRBV18|NA|NA
CASSPEEMANTEAFF
TGTGCCAGCTCACCAGAGGAAATGGCGAACACTGAAGCTTTCTTT
>TRBJ2-7|TRBV7-8|NA|NA
CASSPRSYEQYF
TGTGCCAGCAGCCCTCGCTCCTACGAGCAGTACTTC